This paragraph covers one T cell receptor beta chain sequence. Per the study methods: By means of reference gene primer amplification, nucleated cell counts were estimated. Only in-frame clones appear in the TCRdb table, and some are missing; sequencing was by immunoSEQ multiplex PCR. V and J calls and clone size are those listed in that table; D and trimming were worked out from the DNA. The profile covers 300,000 to 400,000 clones, with roughly 90% appearing a single time and around 7.9% taken by the ten largest. CDR3 length: 12 amino acids. Trimming cost V 7 bases and J 6 bases, with 12 bases left between them. Germline values: CDR1 SEHNR, CDR2 FQNEAQ (reference sequence). The source of the sample is a study of blood T cell repertoires in COVID-19. Overall study context: Specimens from acute and convalescent COVID-19 originated in the United States, Italy and Spain. From T cells, B-cell-depleted T cells, or PBMCs came the material, which was cDNA or gDNA.

The chain links TRBV7-9 to TRBJ1-1; TRBD1 is a possible D gene (5 bases). This TCR came from a woman aged 70-85 years with COVID-19, enrolled during active disease. The sample was peripheral blood. DNA for the CDR3: TGTGCCAGCACCGATAGGGGCGCTGAAGCTTTCTTT. Translating gives CASTDRGAEAFF.